The 8 T cell receptor beta chains presented below share a single source sample, sequenced in a study of blood T cell repertoires in COVID-19. Libraries were prepared by immunoSEQ multiplex PCR; TCRdb keeps only in-frame clonotypes and omits some of them. The data contain over 120,000 clones, about 80% of them singletons. The sequenced sample consisted of PBMCs or T cells enriched from blood (not recorded which). The receptors stem from a man over 45 who had recovered from COVID-19.

The chain joins TRBV6-2 or TRBV6-3 to TRBJ2-7, with D possibly TRBD1 on 6 matching bases. Germline V gene data show CDR1 as MNHEY and CDR2 as SVGEGT. The CDR3 runs 15 residues. The V end was cut by 5 bases, the J end by 3 bases, with 17 bases between. The DNA for the CDR3 is TGTGCCAGCAGTCCAGGGGTTTCGAAGCACTACGAGCAGTACTTC. Protein sequence: CASSPGVSKHYEQYF.

CDR3 sequence reads: CASSMTTRDTQYF. The CDR3, as DNA: TGTGCCAGTAGCATGACTACAAGAGATACGCAGTATTTT. This rearrangement joins TRBV19 to TRBJ2-3, with D maybe TRBD2 (5 bases). This CDR3 is built from 13 residues. Germline lookup yields CDR1 LNHDA and CDR2 SQIVND (reference sequence). V was trimmed by 6 bases and J by 5 bases, leaving 12 bases between them.

This clone was counted a single time. This chain connects TRBV19 to TRBJ2-7; TRBD2 might be the D (6 bases). V was clipped by 3 bases and J by 3 bases, with 15 bases between them. From germline, CDR1 is LNHDA and CDR2 SQIVND (reference sequence). CDR3 size: 15 residues. The CDR3 sequence is CASSIGLAEFYEQYF. For the CDR3, the DNA is TGTGCCAGTAGTATTGGTTTAGCGGAGTTCTACGAGCAGTACTTC.

J is TRBJ2-1 and V is TRBV30; D possibly corresponds to TRBD1 (5 bases). There are 14 residues in the CDR3. V lost 3 bases and J 3 bases, leaving 12 bases between the germline ends. Germline lookup yields CDR1 GTSNPN and CDR2 SVGIG (reference sequence). The CDR3 bases are TGTGCCTGGAGCGACAGATTAATCTACAATGAGCAGTTCTTC. Its translation is CAWSDRLIYNEQFF. Drawing the rest from reference TRBV30 and TRBJ2-1, the complete variable domain is SQTIHQWPATLVQPVGSPLSLECTVEGTSNPNLYWYRQAAGRGLQLLFYSVGIGQISSEVPQNLSASRPQDRQFILSSKKLLLSDSGFYLCAWSDRLIYNEQFFGPGTRLTVL.

This rearrangement joins TRBV9 to TRBJ1-5; TRBD1 matches at 7 bases. The V gene end was trimmed by 2 bases and the J gene end by 4 bases; junction bases not matched to a gene: 6. CDR3 size: 15 residues. Germline CDR1 is SGDLS and CDR2 is YYNGEE. The CDR3 DNA is TGTGCCAGCAGCGTGTCAGGGGGAAAAAATCAGCCCCAGCATTTT. Its protein product is CASSVSGGKNQPQHF.

The chain has TRBV5-1 and TRBJ2-3; 9 positions agree with TRBD2. There are 17 residues in the CDR3. Germline V gene lookup returns CDR1 SGHRS and CDR2 YFSETQ. J was trimmed by 4 bases and V by 0 bases; bases with no gene match: 9. The DNA for the CDR3 is TGCGCCAGCAGCTTGGCGGGTGCGGGGGGGCGGTCAGATACGCAGTATTTT. Its translation: CASSLAGAGGRSDTQYF.

The chain has TRBV6-2 or TRBV6-3 and TRBJ2-2; weak D call: TRBD2 (6 bases). Looked up from germline, CDR1 is MNHEY and CDR2 is SVGEGT. V lost 2 bases and J lost 0, with 13 bases in between. The CDR3 totals 17 residues. Written as DNA, the CDR3 is TGTGCCAGCAGTTACAACCCGCTAGCGCCGAACACCGGGGAGCTGTTTTTT. It translates to CASSYNPLAPNTGELFF.

The rearrangement links TRBV10-3 to TRBJ1-5; D perhaps matches TRBD1 (6 bases). The CDR3 runs to 14 residues. Germline CDR1 ENHRY, CDR2 SYGVKD. The V gene lost 6 bases and the J gene lost 3 bases, with 12 bases spanning the gap. The CDR3 is CAIRDSPDNQPQHF. Here the CDR3 DNA reads TGTGCCATCAGGGACAGCCCCGACAATCAGCCCCAGCATTTT.